Listed here are 18 T cell receptor beta chains from one sample, sequenced in a study of blood T cell repertoires in COVID-19. The protocol was immunoSEQ multiplex PCR, while the TCRdb copy is restricted to in-frame clones and leaves out a portion. This table has around 140,000 clones, 85% to 90% appearing once. Specimen: peripheral blood. The source of these receptors is a man between 65 and 85 years old with active COVID-19.

This clone was seen more than once but under ten times. V and J are TRBV10-2 and TRBJ1-6; a weak D match, TRBD1 (6 bases). The CDR3 loop spans 15 amino acids. V dropped 6 bases and J dropped 6 bases, with 15 bases sitting between them. Germline lookup yields CDR1 WSHSY and CDR2 SAAADI. CDR3: CASSFFQGTNSPLHF. DNA for the CDR3: TGCGCCAGCAGCTTCTTCCAGGGGACTAATTCACCCCTCCACTTT.

The chain has TRBV27 and TRBJ2-1; 8 bases fit TRBD2. V lost 5 bases, J lost 2 bases, and 8 bases stayed unmatched. The CDR3 is made up of 16 amino acids. Per germline, CDR1 MNHEY and CDR2 SMNVEV (reference sequence). The CDR3, as DNA: TGTGCCAGCAGTCGCGGGGGGAGTAGCCCCTACAATGAGCAGTTCTTC. Protein product: CASSRGGSSPYNEQFF.

The rearrangement links TRBV4-1 to TRBJ2-1; 7 nucleotides align to TRBD2. Unmatched junction bases numbered 6, after V lost 0 bases and J lost 4 bases. CDR1 is MGHRA, CDR2 YSYEKL, per germline. The CDR3 is made up of 16 amino acids. CDR3 amino acids: CASSQDDSGDYNEQFF. CDR3 in DNA: TGCGCCAGCAGCCAAGATGACAGCGGGGATTACAATGAGCAGTTCTTC.

The chain joins TRBV6-5 to TRBJ2-3, with D tentatively TRBD2 (5 bases). Germline V gene lookup returns CDR1 MNHEY and CDR2 SVGAGI. Between the trimmed V and J ends, which lost 6 bases and 7 bases, there was a span of 20 bases. This CDR3 is 15 amino acids long. CDR3 amino acids: CASSSRGSSMYTQYF. CDR3 nucleotide sequence: TGTGCCAGCAGCTCCCGGGGTAGCAGCATGTATACGCAGTATTTT.

The J gene is TRBJ2-5, the V gene TRBV7-9, with TRBD2 matching 8 bases. Germline trimming cut 0 bases from V and 0 bases from J; bases unmatched to any gene: 0. The CDR3 is made up of 15 amino acids. Germline V lookup: CDR1 SEHNR, CDR2 FQNEAQ (reference sequence). CDR3 in amino acids: CASSLASGDQETQYF. CDR3 nucleotides: TGTGCCAGCAGCTTAGCTAGCGGGGACCAAGAGACCCAGTACTTC.

The rearrangement uses TRBV7-2 and TRBJ1-2, with D possibly being TRBD1 (5 bases). The germline V and J ends were trimmed by 5 bases and 2 bases, with 15 bases remaining between them. CDR1 and CDR2 (germline): SGHTA, FQGNSA. This CDR3 contains 15 residues. The DNA of the CDR3 is TGTGCCAGCAGCCCCGGGGGGAAGGCAAACTATGGCTACACCTTC. As protein: CASSPGGKANYGYTF.

The rearrangement uses TRBV4-3 and TRBJ2-2, with TRBD2 matching over 12 bases. Germline CDR1 and CDR2: LGHNA and YSLEER. The V and J ends lost 0 bases and 7 bases, in that order; junction bases with no gene match: 9. This CDR3 is 18 amino acids long. CDR3: CASSQEGLAGGPGGELFF. CDR3 nucleotides: TGCGCCAGCAGCCAAGAAGGGCTAGCGGGAGGGCCGGGCGGGGAGCTGTTTTTT.

The chain joins TRBV30 to TRBJ2-7; tentatively, D is TRBD1 (6 bases). CDR3 length equals 13 residues. CDR1 GTSNPN and CDR2 SVGIG come from the germline V gene (reference sequence). Trimming stripped 4 bases from V and 5 bases from J, with 15 bases between. The DNA for the CDR3 is TGTGCCTGGACGACAGGCCTTCTCGACGAGCAGTACTTC. Its protein product is CAWTTGLLDEQYF.

This chain connects TRBV28 to TRBJ1-4; D not certain. V lost 5 bases and J lost 2, with 9 bases in between. This CDR3 is built from 14 residues. Germline CDR1 reads MDHEN; CDR2 reads SYDVKM. The DNA of the CDR3 is TGTGCCAGCAGTCGCAGCGGCACTAATGAAAAACTGTTTTTT. This sequence encodes CASSRSGTNEKLFF.

This chain links TRBV6-5 with TRBJ1-5; TRBD1 matches at 10 bases. Trimming took 11 bases from V and 3 from J; bases not matched to a gene: 4. This CDR3 has 13 amino acids. Germline V gene lookup returns CDR1 MNHEY and CDR2 SVGAGI. CDR3 loop: CASTGGINQPQHF. As DNA, the CDR3 is TGTGCCTCGACAGGGGGCATCAATCAGCCCCAGCATTTT.

This clone was observed a single time. The chain couples TRBV6-2 or TRBV6-3 to TRBJ2-1; 10 nucleotides align to TRBD2. Germline V gene sequence: CDR1 MNHEY, CDR2 SVGEGT. Losses at the gene ends were 0 bases for V and 8 bases for J; bases not matched to a gene: 10. This CDR3 comprises 17 residues. The CDR3 sequence: CASSYSPSGSLADEQFF. The CDR3 DNA follows: TGTGCCAGCAGTTACTCTCCTAGCGGGAGCCTTGCGGATGAGCAGTTCTTC.

The CDR3 protein is CASSWGTANTEAFF. The DNA for the CDR3 is TGTGCCAGCTCCTGGGGGACAGCCAACACTGAAGCTTTCTTT. V usage is TRBV6-5 and J usage is TRBJ1-1; 7 positions match TRBD1. Germline CDR1 is MNHEY and CDR2 is SVGAGI. The trim removed 8 bases at V and 2 bases at J, leaving 8 bases unmatched. The length of the CDR3 is 14 residues.

The J gene is TRBJ1-3, the V gene TRBV18; 8 bases fit TRBD1. Germline CDR1 reads KGHSH; CDR2 reads LQKENI. This CDR3 is built from 16 residues. V lost 4 bases and J lost 1; bases outside the gene matches: 6. This CDR3 reads CASSLGDRTSGNTIYF. The CDR3 DNA reads as TGTGCCAGCTCACTAGGGGACAGGACTTCTGGAAACACCATATATTTT.

V usage is TRBV18 and J usage is TRBJ2-2; D call uncertain. CDR1 and CDR2 from the germline V gene are KGHSH and LQKENI. V was pared by 8 bases and J by 7 bases, with 14 bases between. The CDR3 totals 13 residues. CDR3 nucleotides: TGTGCCAGCCAACTATTATTGGGCGGGGAGCTGTTTTTT. It encodes CASQLLLGGELFF. The whole variable domain, filled in from reference TRBV18 and TRBJ2-2, reads NAGVMQNPRHLVRRRGQEARLRCSPMKGHSHVYWYRQLPEEGLKFMVYLQKENIIDESGMPKERFSAEFPKEGPSILRIQQVVRGDSAAYFCASQLLLGGELFFGEGSRLTVL.

This clone was counted at least ten times. The CDR3 nucleotides read TGTGCCAGCAGCTCCGGACTAGGGCCACCCTACGAGCAGTACTTC. It specifies CASSSGLGPPYEQYF. The V call is TRBV7-3, the J call TRBJ2-7, with TRBD2 matching 7 bases. The CDR3 totals 15 residues. Losses at the gene ends were 4 bases for V and 2 bases for J; bases not matched to a gene: 8. Germline V gene lookup returns CDR1 SGHTA and CDR2 FQGTGA. Filled out from reference TRBV7-3 and TRBJ2-7, the complete variable domain reads GAGVSQTPSNKVTEKGKYVELRCDPISGHTALYWYRQSLGQGPEFLIYFQGTGAADDSGLPNDRFFAVRPEGSVSTLKIQRTERGDSAVYLCASSSGLGPPYEQYFGPGTRLTVT.

The chain joins TRBV13 to TRBJ2-5, with 8 bases that match TRBD2. V lost 8 bases, J lost 4 bases, and 15 bases stayed unmatched. Germline V gene sequence: CDR1 PRHDT, CDR2 FYEKMQ (reference sequence). The CDR3 spans 16 residues. The CDR3 spells CASRRGAAGDGETQYF. In DNA form, the CDR3 reads TGTGCCAGCCGCCGGGGTGCAGCGGGAGATGGAGAGACCCAGTACTTC.

The rearrangement joins TRBV6-2 or TRBV6-3 to TRBJ2-7; 10 bases align to TRBD2. This CDR3 is 16 amino acids long. After removal of 0 bases from V and 3 bases from J, the junction contained 5 bases not matched to a gene. CDR1 MNHEY and CDR2 SVGEGT come from the germline V gene. The CDR3 loop is CASSYSRTSGNYEQYF. The DNA for the CDR3 is TGTGCCAGCAGTTACTCGCGGACTAGCGGAAACTACGAGCAGTACTTC.

The chain couples TRBV4-3 to TRBJ1-2; no reliable D call. Germline V lookup: CDR1 LGHNA, CDR2 YSLEER. The V end lost 0 bases, the J end lost 4 bases, and 9 bases lay between the germline ends. The length of the CDR3 is 14 residues. In nucleotides, the CDR3 is TGCGCCAGCAGCCAAGATGGGGAGGCCTATGGCTACACCTTC. Translating gives CASSQDGEAYGYTF.